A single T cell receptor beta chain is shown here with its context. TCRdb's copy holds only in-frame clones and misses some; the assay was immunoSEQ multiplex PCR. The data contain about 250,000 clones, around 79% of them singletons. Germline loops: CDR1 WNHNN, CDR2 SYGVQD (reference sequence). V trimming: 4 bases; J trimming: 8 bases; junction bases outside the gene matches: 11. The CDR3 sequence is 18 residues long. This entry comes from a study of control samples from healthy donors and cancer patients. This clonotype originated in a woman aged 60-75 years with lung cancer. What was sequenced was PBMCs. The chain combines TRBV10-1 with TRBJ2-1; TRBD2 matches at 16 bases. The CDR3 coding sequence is TGCGCCAGCAGTGGTGGGACTAGCGGGAGGGCCCTCGTTTATGAGCAGTTCTTC. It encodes CASSGGTSGRALVYEQFF.